This passage covers 25 T cell receptor beta chains from one sample sequenced in a study of blood T cell repertoires in COVID-19. Sequenced by immunoSEQ multiplex PCR; TCRdb stores in-frame clones only, minus some. The sample lists about half a million clones, roughly 85% occurring once. The sequencing sample was made of peripheral blood. The source of these receptors is a human donor in a cohort sampled during active COVID-19.

The gene calls are TRBV4-2 and TRBJ1-2; D not certain. Trimming cost V 0 bases and J 2 bases, with 10 bases left between them. CDR1 and CDR2 from the germline V gene are LGHNA and YNFKEQ. This CDR3 has 15 amino acids. CDR3 sequence (DNA): TGTGCCAGCAGCCAAGACGAAGGGAGGAACTATGGCTACACCTTC. It codes for CASSQDEGRNYGYTF.

J is TRBJ1-6 and V is TRBV19, with 9 bases lining up with TRBD1. V was pared by 7 bases and J by 6 bases, with 4 bases of the junction left unmatched. The CDR3 extends over 14 amino acids. The germline gives CDR1 LNHDA, CDR2 SQIVND (reference sequence). CDR3 DNA: TGTGCCAGTAAAGTACAGGGGGCTAATTCACCCCTCCACTTT. Its protein product is CASKVQGANSPLHF.

This rearrangement joins TRBV9 to TRBJ2-6; D is unresolved. The CDR3 runs 17 residues. V was cut by 4 bases and J by 0 bases, with 14 bases left in between. CDR1 and CDR2 (germline): SGDLS, YYNGEE. In DNA, the CDR3 is TGTGCCAGCAGCACCCAACCTGCCAGCTCTGGGGCCAACGTCCTGACTTTC. Its translation: CASSTQPASSGANVLTF.

V is TRBV29-1 and J is TRBJ2-1, with 10 nucleotides matching TRBD2. V lost 7 bases to trimming and J lost 10 bases; unmatched junction nucleotides: 7. Germline V lookup: CDR1 SQVTM, CDR2 ANQGSEA. The CDR3 contains 12 residues. In DNA, the CDR3 is TGCAGCGCCCCGGGACTAGCGATGGAGCAGTTCTTC. It codes for CSAPGLAMEQFF.

The chain combines TRBV28 with TRBJ1-1; the match to TRBD1 covers 7 bases. Unmatched junction bases numbered 11, after V lost 10 bases and J lost 0 bases. The CDR3 sequence is 15 residues long. Germline loops: CDR1 MDHEN, CDR2 SYDVKM. The CDR3 spells CAIFRTGDLNTEAFF. The DNA for the CDR3 is TGTGCCATATTCCGCACAGGGGACTTGAACACTGAAGCTTTCTTT.

As to this clone: The sample contains more than one DNA sequence encoding this CDR3. The chain carries TRBV28 and TRBJ2-7; D ambiguous. The CDR3 totals 11 residues. The V and J ends lost 6 bases and 2 bases respectively, with 5 bases between them. CDR1 MDHEN and CDR2 SYDVKM come from the germline V gene. The CDR3 DNA reads as TGTGCCAGCAGCTTTGCCTACGAGCAGTACTTC. Translating it yields CASSFAYEQYF.

The chain carries TRBV15 and TRBJ2-3; D might be TRBD1 (6 bases). In germline, CDR1 is LNHNV, CDR2 YYDKDF (reference sequence). The CDR3 is 18 amino acids. V lost 1 base to trimming and J lost 0 bases, with 17 bases between them. CDR3 bases: TGTGCCACCAGCAGAGGGTGGGGGCGGCGGGTTAGCACAGATACGCAGTATTTT. Translation gives CATSRGWGRRVSTDTQYF.

The V call is TRBV4-2, the J call TRBJ2-3; 16 nucleotides match TRBD2. The CDR3 contains 20 residues. Germline-derived CDR1 and CDR2 are LGHNA and YNFKEQ. V lost 1 base to trimming and J lost 1 base; unmatched junction nucleotides: 8. The CDR3 DNA reads TGTGCCAGCAGCCAAGTGGGACTAGCGGGAGGGTCGATTGGCACAGATACGCAGTATTTT. Encoded protein: CASSQVGLAGGSIGTDTQYF.

The V and J genes are TRBV19 and TRBJ1-4; D may be TRBD1 (6 bases). This CDR3 contains 16 residues. V lost 4 bases, J lost 3 bases, and 15 bases lay in between. CDR1 and CDR2 (germline): LNHDA, SQIVND (reference sequence). The CDR3 sequence is CASSRRDRLPNEKLFF. CDR3 DNA: TGTGCCAGTAGTAGAAGAGACAGGTTACCTAATGAAAAACTGTTTTTT. The full variable domain, in which reference TRBV19 and TRBJ1-4 provide the parts outside the CDR3, is DGGITQSPKYLFRKEGQNVTLSCEQNLNHDAMYWYRQDPGQGLRLIYYSQIVNDFQKGDIAEGYSVSREKKESFPLTVTSAQKNPTAFYLCASSRRDRLPNEKLFFGSGTQLSVL.

The chain links TRBV5-6 to TRBJ2-1, with TRBD1 matching over 7 bases. The CDR3 has 15 amino acids. Germline values: CDR1 SGHDT, CDR2 YYEEEE. V lost 7 bases to trimming and J lost 0 bases; unmatched junction nucleotides: 7. CDR3 sequence: CASYTQGSSYNEQFF. Written as DNA, the CDR3 is TGTGCCAGCTACACACAGGGGAGCTCCTACAATGAGCAGTTCTTC.

This clone has a handful of counts. The V and J genes are TRBV19 and TRBJ1-2; 8 bases are shared with TRBD1. The CDR3 runs 13 residues. In germline, CDR1 is LNHDA, CDR2 SQIVND (reference sequence). V shed 3 bases, J shed 8 bases, and the junction held 5 bases outside the gene matches. The CDR3 sequence is CASSMDREFGYTF. CDR3 coding DNA: TGTGCCAGTAGTATGGACAGGGAGTTCGGCTACACCTTC.

V and J are TRBV3-1 (or the pseudogene TRBV3-2) and TRBJ1-5; 10 positions agree with TRBD1. V lost 2 bases, J lost 7 bases, and 2 bases stayed unmatched. The germline V gene encodes CDR1 LGHDT and CDR2 YNNKEL (reference sequence). CDR3 size: 14 residues. In DNA form, the CDR3 reads TGTGCCAGCAGCCAAAGACAGGGGGCACAGCCCCAGCATTTT. Translation: CASSQRQGAQPQHF.

A note on this clone: The sample holds other DNA sequences that translate to the same CDR3. The gene calls are TRBV24-1 and TRBJ2-5; 9 positions agree with TRBD1. The CDR3 contains 15 residues. Germline assignment: CDR1 KGHDR and CDR2 SFDVKD. V gave up 4 bases and J gave up 4 bases; unmatched junction bases: 6. CDR3 region: CATSDPGQGGETQYF. The CDR3 DNA sequence: TGTGCCACCAGTGACCCGGGACAGGGAGGAGAGACCCAGTACTTC.

This clone was found a few times. The J gene is TRBJ1-2, the V gene TRBV6-5, with D unresolved. The ends were cut back, 2 bases at V and 4 bases at J, with 11 bases in the middle. Germline V lookup: CDR1 MNHEY, CDR2 SVGAGI. The CDR3 has 14 residues. The CDR3 loop reads CASSYGQSLYGYTF. The CDR3 DNA sequence: TGTGCCAGCAGTTACGGCCAGTCCCTCTATGGCTACACCTTC.

This chain links TRBV9 with TRBJ2-1; 9 nucleotides agree with TRBD2. V shed 3 bases, J shed 6 bases, and the junction held 4 bases outside the gene matches. Germline V gives CDR1 SGDLS, CDR2 YYNGEE. The CDR3 sequence is 14 residues long. The CDR3 reads CASSDGLATNEQFF. The DNA for the CDR3 is TGTGCCAGCAGCGATGGACTAGCGACCAATGAGCAGTTCTTC.

The genes are TRBV29-1 and TRBJ2-3, with 12 nucleotides matching TRBD2. After removal of 7 bases from V and 6 bases from J, the junction contained 5 bases not matched to a gene. The germline V gene encodes CDR1 SQVTM and CDR2 ANQGSEA. The CDR3 has 13 residues. CDR3 sequence: CSAGLAGLDTQYF. In nucleotides, the CDR3 is TGCAGCGCCGGACTAGCGGGATTGGATACGCAGTATTTT.

This clone was seen a few times. The chain links TRBV6-2 or TRBV6-3 to TRBJ1-5; 8 nucleotides align to TRBD1. V lost 0 bases and J lost 2; bases outside the gene matches: 15. There are 20 residues in the CDR3. Germline-derived CDR1 and CDR2 are MNHEY and SVGEGT. The CDR3 sequence is CASSYSKKIGQGIRNQPQHF. CDR3 coding DNA: TGTGCCAGCAGTTACTCGAAGAAGATAGGACAGGGAATCCGCAATCAGCCCCAGCATTTT.

The CDR3 reads CASSQVGLASNTGELFF. CDR3 nucleotide sequence: TGTGCCAGCAGCCAAGTTGGACTAGCGTCGAACACCGGGGAGCTGTTTTTT. J is TRBJ2-2 and V is TRBV4-2, with TRBD2 identical over 9 bases. The CDR3 spans 17 residues. V lost 1 base and J lost 0; bases outside the gene matches: 3. The germline gives CDR1 LGHNA, CDR2 YNFKEQ.

J is TRBJ2-1 and V is TRBV7-9, with 11 positions matching TRBD2. Germline CDR1 is SEHNR and CDR2 is FQNEAQ (reference sequence). This CDR3 is built from 14 residues. Trimming cost V 4 bases and J 7 bases; bases outside gene matches: 3. The CDR3 here is CASSSGLAVNEQFF. The CDR3 nucleotides are TGTGCCAGCAGCTCGGGACTAGCGGTGAATGAGCAGTTCTTC.

The chain recombines TRBV19 with TRBJ1-5, with D hard to call. There are 13 residues in the CDR3. Trimming cost V 9 bases and J 1 base, with 10 bases left between them. CDR1 and CDR2 (germline): LNHDA, SQIVND (reference sequence). CDR3 nucleotides: TGTGCCAGAATAATGGGCAGCAATCAGCCCCAGCATTTT. Its protein is CARIMGSNQPQHF.

The chain employs TRBV7-9 and TRBJ1-2, with TRBD1 identical over 10 bases. Germline values: CDR1 SEHNR, CDR2 FQNEAQ (reference sequence). CDR3 length equals 15 residues. Trimming cost V 5 bases and J 6 bases; bases outside gene matches: 9. As DNA, the CDR3 is TGTGCCAGCAGCCCCTTCGGGACAGGGGTTGATGGCTACACCTTC. It codes for CASSPFGTGVDGYTF. Combining the CDR3 with reference TRBV7-9 and TRBJ1-2 gives the whole variable domain DTGVSQNPRHKITKRGQNVTFRCDPISEHNRLYWYRQTLGQGPEFLTYFQNEAQLEKSRLLSDRFSAERPKGSFSTLEIQRTEQGDSAMYLCASSPFGTGVDGYTFGSGTRLTVV.

This clone was detected a few times. The chain is built from TRBV19 and TRBJ1-2; D perhaps matches TRBD1 (5 bases). The CDR3 is 15 residues long. Germline V gives CDR1 LNHDA, CDR2 SQIVND (reference sequence). The V end lost 4 bases, the J end lost 4 bases, and 16 bases lay between the germline ends. CDR3 sequence reads: CASSTPRQGGYGYTF. In DNA, the CDR3 is TGTGCCAGTAGTACCCCTCGGCAGGGAGGCTATGGCTACACCTTC.

The chain links TRBV9 to TRBJ2-7, with 9 bases fitting TRBD1. Trimming cost V 8 bases and J 3 bases; bases outside gene matches: 6. CDR1 is SGDLS and CDR2 is YYNGEE in the germline V gene. The CDR3 length is 13 residues. The CDR3 DNA sequence: TGTGCCAGTTCGACAGGGGGACGCTACGAGCAGTACTTC. Translated: CASSTGGRYEQYF.

The rearrangement joins TRBV6-5 to TRBJ2-7; 8 bases are shared with TRBD2. Per germline, CDR1 MNHEY and CDR2 SVGAGI. The CDR3 is 16 residues long. V lost 0 bases and J lost 2; bases outside the gene matches: 6. The CDR3 region is CASSYSRLATPYEQYF. CDR3 DNA sequence: TGTGCCAGCAGTTACTCGAGACTAGCGACTCCCTACGAGCAGTACTTC.

This chain joins TRBV10-3 and TRBJ2-7; D is possibly TRBD2 (6 bases). From germline, CDR1 is ENHRY and CDR2 SYGVKD. The germline V and J ends were trimmed by 5 bases and 2 bases, with 13 bases remaining between them. This CDR3 contains 14 residues. The CDR3 spells CAISLGGTAYEQYF. The CDR3 nucleotides read TGTGCCATCAGTCTAGGCGGGACGGCCTACGAGCAGTACTTC.